This T cell receptor (beta chain) was recorded in a study of T-cell reconstitution after alpha-beta-depleted transplantation in children. CDR1 and CDR2 from the germline V gene are SGHRS and YFSETQ. Trimming pared 0 bases from V and 12 bases from J, leaving 12 bases between. The CDR3 is made up of 12 amino acids. Only a few counts were recorded for this clonotype. TCRbeta library preparation incorporated unique molecular identifiers. A single record per CDR3 protein comes from TCRdb applying MiXCR to the PCR reads. In the table there are just over 950,000 distinct CDR3 sequences, around 30% of which are singletons.

Sequencing was performed on PBMCs, mostly from graft donor cells, taken 360 days after TCRalphabeta/CD19-depleted stem cell transplant. This sequence originates from a boy younger than two who had a stem cell transplant for SCID, so the T cells may come from the graft donor. The chain carries TRBV5-1 and TRBJ1-1, with D unresolved. CDR3 DNA: TGCGCCAGCAGCTTGGTGGGAGGGTTGTCTTTCTTT. Its translation: CASSLVGGLSFF.